The clone carrying this TCR beta chain came up many times. Its specificity is not known. TCRdb re-analysed the 5' RACE reads in MiXCR, keeping a single row per CDR3 protein. This repertoire shows hundreds of thousands of distinct CDR3 sequences, less than 25% found once; its top ten account for around 9.2%. The data were taken from a study of T-cell memory formation after mild COVID-19. Findings of the study overall: Pre-infection memory already had some responding clones, implying cross-reactive memory joined. Contracting CD4+ clones were located mainly in CM and EM, and CD8+ clones in EMRA.

This TCR was sampled from an adult woman who had mild COVID-19 (a few samples of this study predate the infection). Cell type and time point are not known. The specimen was PBMCs or a T cell subset sorted from them (not recorded which).

Written as DNA, the CDR3 is TGTGCCTGGCGGACAGGGGGGACCTACGAGCAGTACTTC. Translated, it gives CAWRTGGTYEQYF. The chain carries TRBV30 and TRBJ2-7, with TRBD1 matching over 10 bases. The CDR3 has 13 residues. CDR1 is GTSNPN, CDR2 SVGIG, per germline (reference sequence). Trimming took 5 bases from V and 2 from J; bases not matched to a gene: 3.